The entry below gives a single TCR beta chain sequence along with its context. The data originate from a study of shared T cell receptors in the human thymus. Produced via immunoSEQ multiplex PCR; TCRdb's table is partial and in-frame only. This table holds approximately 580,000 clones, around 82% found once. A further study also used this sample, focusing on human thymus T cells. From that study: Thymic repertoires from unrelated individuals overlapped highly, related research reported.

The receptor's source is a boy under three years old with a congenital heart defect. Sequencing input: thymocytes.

CDR3 nucleotide sequence: TGTGCCAGCAGCTTAGCAAACAGGAAAGGGGCCCAGTACTTC. It encodes CASSLANRKGAQYF. The V gene is TRBV7-6, the J gene TRBJ2-5, with a weak D call TRBD1 (5 bases). Germline loops: CDR1 SGHVS, CDR2 FNYEAQ. This CDR3 spans 14 amino acids. Trimming took off 0 bases at V and 9 bases at J, with 14 bases between the two ends.